Shown below are 16 T cell receptor beta chains from a single sample sequenced in a study of T-cell reconstitution after alpha-beta-depleted transplantation in children. Molecular barcoding with unique molecular identifiers was used for the TCRbeta library. TCRdb passed the PCR reads through MiXCR, listing each CDR3 protein once. In the table there are some 110,000 distinct CDR3 sequences, 10% of which are singletons. The specimen was PBMCs, collected before TCRalphabeta/CD19-depleted stem cell transplant. All receptors derive from a boy aged 2 to 9 with acute lymphoblastic leukemia, due to receive a stem cell transplant.

This clonotype occurred a few times. The V call is TRBV27, the J call TRBJ1-2, with D hard to call. Trimming removed 4 bases at V and 2 bases at J, with 14 bases between. Germline V gives CDR1 MNHEY, CDR2 SMNVEV (reference sequence). This CDR3 region has 15 residues. This chain's CDR3 is CASSSTPSVNYGYTF. CDR3 in DNA: TGTGCCAGCAGTTCGACACCTTCTGTGAACTATGGCTACACCTTC.

This clonotype was found many times. The rearrangement uses TRBV7-6 and TRBJ2-7; 8 positions match TRBD2. The CDR3 runs 15 residues. Germline V gives CDR1 SGHVS, CDR2 FNYEAQ. The trim removed 1 base at V and 0 bases at J, leaving 2 bases unmatched. The CDR3 loop reads CASSLEAGASYEQYF. DNA for the CDR3: TGTGCCAGCAGCTTAGAAGCGGGAGCCTCCTACGAGCAGTACTTC.

This clonotype came up a few times. The rearrangement joins TRBV28 to TRBJ2-2, with D possibly being TRBD1 (5 bases). The CDR3 is made up of 13 amino acids. Germline V lookup: CDR1 MDHEN, CDR2 SYDVKM. V gave up 8 bases and J gave up 4 bases, with 11 bases separating them. The CDR3 sequence is CASAGWATGELFF. CDR3 nucleotide sequence: TGTGCCAGCGCAGGGTGGGCCACCGGGGAGCTGTTTTTT.

V usage is TRBV11-3 and J usage is TRBJ2-7; possible D gene TRBD2, 5 bases. V lost 0 bases to trimming and J lost 6 bases, with 15 bases between them. There are 15 residues in the CDR3. Germline V gives CDR1 SGHNT, CDR2 YENEEA. DNA of the CDR3: TGTGCCAGCAGCTTAGATAGCCGGGATAGGTCCGAGCAGTACTTC. It specifies CASSLDSRDRSEQYF.

V usage is TRBV5-5 and J usage is TRBJ2-7; 10 bases map to TRBD1. Germline V CDR1 and CDR2: SGHKS, YYEKEE (reference sequence). The trim removed 0 bases at V and 2 bases at J, leaving 2 bases unmatched. The CDR3 is 15 amino acids. This CDR3 is CASSLAGQGAYEQYF. As DNA, the CDR3 is TGTGCCAGCAGCTTGGCCGGACAGGGGGCCTACGAGCAGTACTTC.

This clonotype was observed many times. This chain connects TRBV18 to TRBJ2-1, with a weak D call TRBD1 (6 bases). This CDR3 comprises 15 residues. V was pared by 5 bases and J by 0 bases, with 11 bases between. Germline CDR1 is KGHSH and CDR2 is LQKENI. CDR3 sequence (DNA): TGTGCCAGCTCAGCCGACAGGTCCTCCTACAATGAGCAGTTCTTC. Translation: CASSADRSSYNEQFF.

This clonotype has a handful of counts. The chain couples TRBV20-1 to TRBJ1-3; possibly TRBD1 for D (5 bases). V lost 3 bases and J 4 bases, leaving 16 bases between the germline ends. The CDR3 has 15 amino acids. Germline CDR1 reads DFQATT; CDR2 reads SNEGSKA (reference sequence). CDR3 sequence (DNA): TGCAGTGCTAGGAAGGGGCGCTTACAAGGAAACACCATATATTTT. This sequence encodes CSARKGRLQGNTIYF.

This clonotype was seen only a few times. The genes are TRBV5-1 and TRBJ2-1, with D maybe TRBD1 (5 bases). Trimming shortened V by 4 bases and J by 8 bases, and 19 bases separated the two germline ends. Germline V gene data show CDR1 as SGHRS and CDR2 as YFSETQ. The CDR3 runs 15 residues. CDR3 loop: CASSRDSTGLDEQFF. Here the CDR3 DNA reads TGCGCCAGCAGCCGAGATTCTACAGGTTTGGATGAGCAGTTCTTC.

The rearrangement links TRBV6-6 to TRBJ2-5; D not resolved. In germline, CDR1 is MNHNY, CDR2 SVGAGI (reference sequence). V was cut by 2 bases and J by 2 bases, with 0 bases left in between. The length of the CDR3 is 11 residues. CDR3 coding DNA: TGTGCCAGCAGTTACCAAGAGACCCAGTACTTC. This translates into CASSYQETQYF.

This clonotype has at least ten counts. The V gene is TRBV6-1, the J gene TRBJ2-1; 7 nucleotides align to TRBD2. V dropped 4 bases and J dropped 8; count of bases not matched to a gene: 8. CDR3 length: 14 amino acids. Germline V gives CDR1 MNHNS, CDR2 SASEGT. The CDR3, as DNA: TGTGCCAGCAGTGGGACTAGTAGGTTCGATGAGCAGTTCTTC. Translating it yields CASSGTSRFDEQFF.

This clonotype occurred a few times. The chain links TRBV18 to TRBJ2-7; 8 nucleotides agree with TRBD2. This CDR3 has 16 amino acids. Germline CDR1 and CDR2: KGHSH and LQKENI. After removal of 0 bases from V and 3 bases from J, the junction contained 7 bases not matched to a gene. DNA of the CDR3: TGTGCCAGCTCACCACCGACCGGTAGCGGGAACTACGAGCAGTACTTC. Protein sequence: CASSPPTGSGNYEQYF.

This sequence joins TRBV20-1 and TRBJ2-7, with D tentatively TRBD2 (7 bases). In germline, CDR1 is DFQATT, CDR2 SNEGSKA (reference sequence). The germline V and J ends were trimmed by 3 bases and 3 bases, with 24 bases remaining between them. This CDR3 contains 17 residues. The CDR3 DNA reads as TGCAGTGCTAGCGTCTTTAAGGGACAAACGGGGGGCTACGAGCAGTACTTC. The encoded protein is CSASVFKGQTGGYEQYF.

This clonotype has just a few counts. The chain joins TRBV2 to TRBJ2-3; D ambiguous. Germline values: CDR1 SNHLY, CDR2 FYNNEI. V was trimmed by 3 bases and J by 4 bases, leaving 14 bases between them. The CDR3 runs 15 residues. For the CDR3, the DNA is TGTGCCAGCAGTGACAGGTCCCAGCTGGCAGATACGCAGTATTTT. It codes for CASSDRSQLADTQYF. The variable domain in full, completed from reference TRBV2 and TRBJ2-3, reads EPEVTQTPSHQVTQMGQEVILRCVPISNHLYFYWYRQILGQKVEFLVSFYNNEISEKSEIFDDQFSVERPDGSNFTLKIRSTKLEDSAMYFCASSDRSQLADTQYFGPGTRLTVL.

The chain combines TRBV7-9 with TRBJ2-1, with no clear D. Deletions cut 0 bases from V and 2 bases from J, with 5 bases between. The CDR3 has 14 amino acids. CDR1 is SEHNR, CDR2 FQNEAQ, per germline (reference sequence). CDR3 residues: CASSLATAYNEQFF. Here the CDR3 DNA reads TGTGCCAGCAGCTTAGCCACAGCCTACAATGAGCAGTTCTTC.

This clonotype occurred many times. The chain links TRBV5-1 to TRBJ2-5; TRBD2 is a possible D gene (6 bases). The CDR3 loop spans 17 amino acids. V lost 3 bases and J 5 bases, leaving 23 bases between the germline ends. CDR1 SGHRS and CDR2 YFSETQ come from the germline V gene. The CDR3 coding sequence is TGCGCCAGCAGCTCACCCGGGACTCCGATACCCTATGAGACCCAGTACTTC. This codes for CASSSPGTPIPYETQYF.

There are many counts of this clonotype. The V and J genes are TRBV5-6 and TRBJ2-7, with D possibly being TRBD2 (7 bases). The germline CDR1 and CDR2 sequences are SGHDT and YYEEEE. The V end lost 4 bases, the J end lost 3 bases, and 17 bases lay between the germline ends. The length of the CDR3 is 15 residues. This chain's CDR3 is CASSPWGGRLYEQYF. The CDR3 DNA follows: TGTGCCAGCAGCCCCTGGGGGGGGCGCCTCTACGAGCAGTACTTC.